The subject of this entry is one T cell receptor (beta chain). Its antigen is not known. This record belongs to a study of OX40 agonist ivuxolimab in advanced cancers. On the study more broadly: Ivuxolimab, an antibody that agonizes OX40 (CD134), was administered to the patients. Among those treated, three patients had partial responses, one with hepatocellular carcinoma and two with cutaneous melanoma.

TCRdb keeps only in-frame clones here, not all; method: immunoSEQ multiplex PCR. Among some 33,000 clones listed, 75% to 95% were seen once. Study results and caveats: Averaged across samples, CD8+ T cells carried more expanded clones than CD4+ did. Among the nonresponders, some also had low normalized T-cell clonal expansion.

The TCR was taken from an adult with an advanced solid tumor such as melanoma, head and neck, liver or kidney cancer. This specimen consisted of CD4+ or CD8+ T cells sorted from blood, obtained in a trial of the OX40 agonist ivuxolimab.

For the CDR3, the DNA is TGTGCCAGCAGCCAACGAGTTGGGGGGCCTAACTATGGCTACACCTTC. It yields the protein CASSQRVGGPNYGYTF. V and J are TRBV9 and TRBJ1-2; TRBD1 might be the D (6 bases). Germline lookup yields CDR1 SGDLS and CDR2 YYNGEE. Between the trimmed V and J ends, which lost 4 bases and 0 bases, there was a span of 16 bases. The CDR3 sequence is 16 residues long.